This TCR beta chain stems from a study of T cell changes during pregnancy in multiple sclerosis. TCRdb's copy holds only in-frame clones and misses some; the assay was immunoSEQ multiplex PCR. The table has approximately 60,000 clones, about 90% seen once. Trimming removed 4 bases from V and 7 bases from J, with 16 bases in between. CDR1 and CDR2 (germline): MDHEN, SYDVKM. The CDR3 contains 15 residues. The chain is built from TRBV28 and TRBJ1-4; no reliable D call. The sequence was obtained from a female donor with multiple sclerosis, enrolled in a pregnancy study. The specimen comprised CD4+ T cells from peripheral blood mononuclear cells, sampled in the second trimester of pregnancy. The CDR3 region has the DNA TGTGCCAGCAGTTGGGCGTTCGGGGAGATTGAAAAACTGTTTTTT. Its protein is CASSWAFGEIEKLFF.